Below, 26 T cell receptor beta chains from the same sample are listed, as sequenced in a study of T-cell reconstitution after alpha-beta-depleted transplantation in children. Construction of the TCRbeta library involved unique molecular identifiers. TCRdb recomputed calls from the PCR reads with MiXCR, one row per CDR3 protein. The sample holds 700,000 or so distinct CDR3 sequences, 13% seen once. Here the sequenced sample was PBMCs, taken before TCRalphabeta/CD19-depleted stem cell transplant. These receptors all stem from a girl under 10 years old with congenital amegakaryocytic thrombocytopenia, due to receive a stem cell transplant.

The chain employs TRBV4-1 and TRBJ2-7; TRBD1 matches 8 bases. Germline V lookup: CDR1 MGHRA, CDR2 YSYEKL. The CDR3 totals 16 residues. V shed 0 bases and J 2 bases; nucleotides not matched to a gene: 6. The CDR3 bases are TGCGCCAGCAGCCAAGAGGTCCGGGACAGGCCCTACGAGCAGTACTTC. It is translated as CASSQEVRDRPYEQYF.

The chain recombines TRBV6-2 or TRBV6-3 with TRBJ2-6, with TRBD2 matching over 11 bases. V gave up 7 bases and J gave up 1 base; unmatched junction bases: 9. This CDR3 is built from 18 residues. Germline values: CDR1 MNHEY, CDR2 SVGEGT. In DNA form, the CDR3 reads TGTGCCAGCAATATATTAGGGACTAGCGGTTCTGGGGCCAACGTCCTGACTTTC. Translating it yields CASNILGTSGSGANVLTF.

This clonotype was found many times. The CDR3 DNA follows: TGTGCCATCAGTGAGCACACAGGGGGGGATGGCTACACCTTC. Translation: CAISEHTGGDGYTF. The V call is TRBV10-3, the J call TRBJ1-2; 8 nucleotides match TRBD1. Trimming cost V 2 bases and J 6 bases; bases outside gene matches: 5. This CDR3 is 14 amino acids long. The germline V gene has CDR1 ENHRY and CDR2 SYGVKD.

The chain is built from TRBV20-1 and TRBJ2-7, with 8 bases matching TRBD2. The CDR3 has 14 residues. Losses at the gene ends were 3 bases for V and 1 base for J; bases not matched to a gene: 5. CDR1 and CDR2 (germline): DFQATT, SNEGSKA (reference sequence). The chain's CDR3 is CSARSREGSYEQYF. The DNA of the CDR3 is TGCAGTGCTAGGAGTCGGGAGGGATCCTACGAGCAGTACTTC.

In this sample, this clonotype turned up many times. V gene TRBV28 combines with J gene TRBJ2-1; no clear D. CDR1 is MDHEN, CDR2 SYDVKM, per germline. The length of the CDR3 is 14 residues. Trimming shortened V by 3 bases and J by 0 bases, and 6 bases separated the two germline ends. CDR3 sequence reads: CASSFDVSYNEQFF. CDR3 in DNA: TGTGCCAGCAGTTTCGACGTCTCCTACAATGAGCAGTTCTTC.

In its sample, this clonotype was seen many times. CDR3 coding DNA: TGTGCCTGCTCTTGGAACACTGAAGCTTTCTTT. It specifies CACSWNTEAFF. The chain recombines TRBV10-3 with TRBJ1-1; no clear D. The germline gives CDR1 ENHRY, CDR2 SYGVKD. This CDR3 spans 11 amino acids. V lost 11 bases to trimming and J lost 1 base, with 8 bases between them.

This clonotype was seen ten or more times. J is TRBJ2-1 and V is TRBV5-6; D not certain. The CDR3 sequence is 13 residues long. Germline V CDR1 and CDR2: SGHDT, YYEEEE. The V and J ends lost 0 bases and 10 bases respectively, with 11 bases between them. CDR3 DNA: TGTGCCAGCAGCTTGGTTATTAAGGGAGAGCAGTTCTTC. Encoded protein: CASSLVIKGEQFF.

V gene TRBV5-1 combines with J gene TRBJ1-2; D perhaps matches TRBD1 (6 bases). This CDR3 spans 14 amino acids. From germline, CDR1 is SGHRS and CDR2 YFSETQ. Trimming stripped 1 base from V and 2 bases from J, with 9 bases between. The CDR3 region is CASSLMGANYGYTF. DNA for the CDR3: TGCGCCAGCAGCTTGATGGGGGCGAACTATGGCTACACCTTC.

This clonotype was detected only once. The chain links TRBV27 to TRBJ2-2, with 9 bases fitting TRBD2. Germline-derived CDR1 and CDR2 are MNHEY and SMNVEV (reference sequence). Unmatched junction bases numbered 7, after V lost 8 bases and J lost 6 bases. The CDR3 loop spans 14 amino acids. The CDR3 bases are TGTGCCAGCCGAGTAGCGGGAGAGGCCGGGGAGCTGTTTTTT. This sequence encodes CASRVAGEAGELFF.

V gene TRBV29-1 combines with J gene TRBJ2-6, with D hard to call. Germline V gives CDR1 SQVTM, CDR2 ANQGSEA. The CDR3 extends over 14 amino acids. Trimming left V 4 bases short and J 0 bases short, with 7 bases between. CDR3 amino acids: CSVAQVSGANVLTF. The CDR3 nucleotides are TGCAGCGTTGCTCAGGTCTCTGGGGCCAACGTCCTGACTTTC.

This clonotype was found many times. DNA for the CDR3: TGCAGTGCTAGTGGCCTAGCGGGAGGGTACGAGCAGTACTTC. This sequence encodes CSASGLAGGYEQYF. The chain is built from TRBV20-1 and TRBJ2-7; the match to TRBD2 covers 12 bases. The CDR3 runs 14 residues. Germline V gives CDR1 DFQATT, CDR2 SNEGSKA (reference sequence). V gave up 3 bases and J gave up 4 bases; unmatched junction bases: 4.

This clonotype was observed at least ten times. The CDR3 is CASSYFGRGGYTF. CDR3 sequence (DNA): TGTGCCAGCAGTTACTTTGGCAGAGGGGGCTACACCTTC. The chain combines TRBV6-5 with TRBJ1-2; the D is unclear. Germline CDR1 and CDR2: MNHEY and SVGAGI. The V end was cut by 1 base, the J end by 8 bases, with 11 bases between. This CDR3 is built from 13 residues.

This clonotype was detected many times. The chain carries TRBV10-3 and TRBJ2-5; D might be TRBD1 or TRBD2, each matching 6 bases. The ends were cut back, 10 bases at V and 5 bases at J, with 20 bases in the middle. The germline V gene has CDR1 ENHRY and CDR2 SYGVKD. The CDR3 length is 14 residues. CDR3 sequence reads: CATVGGTGYETQYF. CDR3 DNA: TGTGCCACCGTGGGGGGCACAGGGTATGAGACCCAGTACTTC.

Many counts were recorded for this clonotype. The CDR3: CSVADRDNYGYTF. CDR3 nucleotides: TGCAGCGTTGCGGACAGGGATAACTATGGCTACACCTTC. The chain links TRBV29-1 to TRBJ1-2; 8 bases map to TRBD1. Germline V lookup: CDR1 SQVTM, CDR2 ANQGSEA. Trimming at V came to 4 bases and at J to 1 base, leaving 2 bases not matched to a gene. The CDR3 contains 13 residues.

The chain is built from TRBV5-6 and TRBJ2-2; 16 nucleotides match TRBD2. Germline V gene data show CDR1 as SGHDT and CDR2 as YYEEEE. J lost 7 bases, V lost 7 bases, and 19 bases had no gene match. The CDR3 covers 20 residues. CDR3 protein: CASGQIGGTSGRAGIGELFF. The CDR3 DNA sequence: TGTGCCAGCGGCCAAATAGGCGGGACTAGCGGGAGGGCCGGGATCGGGGAGCTGTTTTTT.

This clonotype was recorded many times. The chain links TRBV12-3 or TRBV12-4 to TRBJ1-1; D is uncertain. The V end was cut by 6 bases, the J end by 1 base, with 15 bases between. CDR3 length: 15 residues. CDR3 DNA sequence: TGTGCCAGCAGATTTCCCGGTAAGAGGAACACTGAAGCTTTCTTT. Encoded protein: CASRFPGKRNTEAFF.

This clonotype occurred many times. The chain has TRBV5-1 and TRBJ2-2; D is unclear. The ends were cut back, 2 bases at V and 2 bases at J, with 7 bases in the middle. The CDR3 is 14 amino acids. Germline CDR1 reads SGHRS; CDR2 reads YFSETQ. DNA of the CDR3: TGCGCCAGCAGCTTATTACCAAACACCGGGGAGCTGTTTTTT. Protein: CASSLLPNTGELFF.

This clonotype has ten or more counts. Because the CDR3's place on the DNA is in doubt, the DNA is left out and the CDR3 is given as listed by TCRdb. The chain's CDR3 is CASSSSHNEQFF. V is TRBV5-1 and J is TRBJ2-1. The germline gives CDR1 SGHRS, CDR2 YFSETQ. A total of 12 residues make up the CDR3, ends included.

Only a few counts were recorded for this clonotype. The CDR3 spells CASSSPGQGAQGEQFF. The CDR3, as DNA: TGTGCCAGCAGTTCTCCGGGACAGGGGGCGCAGGGTGAGCAGTTCTTC. The genes are TRBV12-3 or TRBV12-4 and TRBJ2-1, with 12 positions matching TRBD1. Trimming cost V 4 bases and J 9 bases; bases outside gene matches: 10. The CDR3 is 16 residues long.

This clonotype was observed many times. This chain connects TRBV5-1 to TRBJ1-4; D remains unclear. The CDR3 contains 17 residues. V was trimmed by 0 bases and J by 4 bases, leaving 16 bases between them. The germline V gene encodes CDR1 SGHRS and CDR2 YFSETQ. CDR3 sequence reads: CASSLAGWWQRNEKLFF. CDR3 sequence (DNA): TGCGCCAGCAGCTTGGCCGGGTGGTGGCAGCGTAATGAAAAACTGTTTTTT. Complete variable domain (other parts from reference TRBV5-1 and TRBJ1-4): KAGVTQTPRYLIKTRGQQVTLSCSPISGHRSVSWYQQTPGQGLQFLFEYFSETQRNKGNFPGRFSGRQFSNSRSEMNVSTLELGDSALYLCASSLAGWWQRNEKLFFGSGTQLSVL.

In DNA form, the CDR3 reads TGCGCCAGAATACCGCGACAGGAGGAAATCTATCAGCCCCAGCATTTT. Its translation is CARIPRQEEIYQPQHF. The chain combines TRBV5-1 with TRBJ1-5, with D tentatively TRBD1 (6 bases). From germline, CDR1 is SGHRS and CDR2 YFSETQ. The ends were cut back, 8 bases at V and 5 bases at J, with 23 bases in the middle. The CDR3 contains 16 residues. Filled out from reference TRBV5-1 and TRBJ1-5, the complete variable domain reads KAGVTQTPRYLIKTRGQQVTLSCSPISGHRSVSWYQQTPGQGLQFLFEYFSETQRNKGNFPGRFSGRQFSNSRSEMNVSTLELGDSALYLCARIPRQEEIYQPQHFGDGTRLSIL.

This clonotype showed up many times. The rearrangement links TRBV5-1 to TRBJ2-7; 9 nucleotides agree with TRBD1. Germline V gene data show CDR1 as SGHRS and CDR2 as YFSETQ. The ends lost 5 bases at V and 7 bases at J; junction bases unmatched: 10. This CDR3 comprises 14 residues. The CDR3 sequence is CASSLGTGPSEQYF. For the CDR3, the DNA is TGCGCCAGCAGTCTTGGGACAGGGCCTAGTGAGCAGTACTTC.

This chain uses TRBV3-1 with TRBJ2-5, with D unresolved. The CDR3 loop spans 14 amino acids. Trimming removed 1 base at V and 4 bases at J, with 10 bases between. Germline assignment: CDR1 LGHDT and CDR2 YNNKEL (reference sequence). In nucleotides, the CDR3 is TGTGCCAGCAGCCAAGCCTACATCCTAGAGACCCAGTACTTC. The encoded protein is CASSQAYILETQYF.

V usage is TRBV20-1 and J usage is TRBJ2-5; 11 nucleotides align to TRBD2. Germline CDR1 DFQATT, CDR2 SNEGSKA (reference sequence). The CDR3 length is 17 residues. With 2 bases clipped from V and 1 base from J, the junction kept 9 bases outside the gene matches. The CDR3 nucleotides are TGCAGTGCTAGACGACCGGGACTAGCGGTAACCCAAGAGACCCAGTACTTC. Encoded protein: CSARRPGLAVTQETQYF.

This clonotype was counted many times. This sequence joins TRBV20-1 and TRBJ2-7, with D perhaps TRBD1 (5 bases). This CDR3 spans 15 amino acids. Germline loops: CDR1 DFQATT, CDR2 SNEGSKA (reference sequence). The germline V and J ends were trimmed by 0 bases and 4 bases, with 16 bases remaining between them. The CDR3 DNA sequence: TGCAGTGCTAGAGACCGACAGTCTCTTTTGTACGAGCAGTACTTC. Residues: CSARDRQSLLYEQYF.

The genes are TRBV5-1 and TRBJ1-1; 8 nucleotides align to TRBD1. This CDR3 spans 14 amino acids. CDR1 SGHRS and CDR2 YFSETQ come from the germline V gene. V was clipped by 0 bases and J by 12 bases; unmatched bases: 10. The CDR3 here is CASSLEHGTGFPFF. The CDR3 DNA reads as TGCGCCAGCAGCTTGGAGCACGGGACAGGTTTTCCTTTCTTT.